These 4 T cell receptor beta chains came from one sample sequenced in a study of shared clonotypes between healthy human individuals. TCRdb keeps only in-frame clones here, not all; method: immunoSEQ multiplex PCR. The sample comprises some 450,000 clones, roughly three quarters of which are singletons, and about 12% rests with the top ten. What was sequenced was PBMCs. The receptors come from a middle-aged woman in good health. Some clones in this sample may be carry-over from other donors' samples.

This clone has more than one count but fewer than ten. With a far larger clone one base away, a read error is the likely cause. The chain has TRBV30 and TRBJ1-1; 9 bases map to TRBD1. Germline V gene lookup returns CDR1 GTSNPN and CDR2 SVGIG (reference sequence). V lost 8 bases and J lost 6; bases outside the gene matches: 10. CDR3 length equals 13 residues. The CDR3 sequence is CARNAQGAPEAFF. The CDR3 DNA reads TGTGCCCGAAACGCACAGGGGGCGCCTGAAGCTTTCTTT.

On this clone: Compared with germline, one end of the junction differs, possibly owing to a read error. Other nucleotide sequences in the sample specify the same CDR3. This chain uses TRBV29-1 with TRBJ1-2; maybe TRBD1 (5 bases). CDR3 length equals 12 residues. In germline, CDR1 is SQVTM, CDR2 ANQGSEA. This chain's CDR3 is CSVDLREHGYTF. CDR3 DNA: TGCAGCGTGGACCTCAGGGAACATGGCTATACCTTC.

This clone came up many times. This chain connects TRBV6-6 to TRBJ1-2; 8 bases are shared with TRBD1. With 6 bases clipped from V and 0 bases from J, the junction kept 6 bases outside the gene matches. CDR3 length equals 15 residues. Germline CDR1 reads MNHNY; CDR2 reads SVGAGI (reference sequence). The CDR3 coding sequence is TGTGCCAGCAGAAAAGGACAGGGCCCTAACTATGGCTACACCTTC. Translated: CASRKGQGPNYGYTF.

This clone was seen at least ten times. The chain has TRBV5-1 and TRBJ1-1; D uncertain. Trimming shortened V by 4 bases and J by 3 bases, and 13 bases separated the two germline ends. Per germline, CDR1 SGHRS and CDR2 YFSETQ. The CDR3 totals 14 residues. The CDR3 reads CASSLGSQDTEAFF. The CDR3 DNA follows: TGCGCCAGCAGCCTAGGGAGTCAGGACACTGAAGCTTTCTTT.